Here is one T cell receptor (beta chain) with its context. Its antigen is unknown. Nothing much larger sits one base from this clone, and base qualities are not available. Spanning cysteine to phenylalanine, the CDR3 consists of 15 amino acids. Here the CDR3 DNA is all that survives: 45 bases in frame from base 1. CDR1 and CDR2 are read off the germline V gene (reference sequence) as LNHDA and SQIVND. V is reduced by 2 bases and J by 2 bases, leaving a spacing of 10 bases between them. Donors formed part of the validation cohort, which comprised 120 subjects and was distinct from the first cohort of 550 to 850 subjects. Library preparation employed the immunoSEQ multiplex PCR assay. Concerning the study's data processing: A statistical classification framework was developed to diagnose cytomegalovirus status using the catalog of TCR beta chain sequences. This immuneACCESS table, as held by TCRdb, lists in-frame sequences with V and J called but not all clones. Of the missing ones, under half trace to an unresolved V gene in checked studies; the others have no known cause. V, J and clone size derive from that table, while D and trimming were established from the DNA sequence. This sample holds roughly 190,000 clones; around nine tenths were observed only once. The ten largest clones represent 7.2% of the sample.

The data stem from a study of cytomegalovirus exposure and HLA in healthy donors (dated by TCRdb to the late 2010s). For the wider study: The 666 repertoires of the first cohort and the roughly 110 validation repertoires were produced on the same platform, according to a later analysis. The study aimed to test whether signatures of past pathogen exposure could be identified by cataloging public T cell receptors. Along with the roughly 670-subject first cohort, a separate validation cohort of 120 different subjects was used. The study combined high-throughput TCR immunosequencing, statistical association of individual TCRs with disease status, and machine learning to predict cytomegalovirus infection status. Paper-wide results and their limitations: Most TCR sequences were seen in very few donors, while some public TCRs were found in many individuals. A few of the identified cytomegalovirus-associated TCR beta chains were confirmed in vitro to be specific for cytomegalovirus antigens. The authors suggested that the approach could potentially be generalized to other disease states and immunological phenotypes. The classifier was reported to diagnose cytomegalovirus status with high specificity and sensitivity in both the original and validation cohorts. The study gave a list of more than 150 TCR beta chains associated with cytomegalovirus. In a later analysis, TCRs clustered in the first cohort were found to also tend to co-occur in the approximately 120 validation repertoires, with 90% to 95% of cluster scores above 0. The validation cohort had no HLA typing available for a later analysis, so co-occurrence within that cohort was assessed over all 130 or so repertoires.

This receptor was identified in a young man in good health and CMV-seropositive. This chain joins TRBV19 to TRBJ2-1; the D gene assignment is ambiguous. Sequences were obtained from PBMCs. The CDR3 amino acid sequence is: CASSISGGTYNEQFF. Read as DNA, the sequence is TGTGCCAGTAGTATATCGGGCGGTACCTACAATGAGCAGTTCTTC.